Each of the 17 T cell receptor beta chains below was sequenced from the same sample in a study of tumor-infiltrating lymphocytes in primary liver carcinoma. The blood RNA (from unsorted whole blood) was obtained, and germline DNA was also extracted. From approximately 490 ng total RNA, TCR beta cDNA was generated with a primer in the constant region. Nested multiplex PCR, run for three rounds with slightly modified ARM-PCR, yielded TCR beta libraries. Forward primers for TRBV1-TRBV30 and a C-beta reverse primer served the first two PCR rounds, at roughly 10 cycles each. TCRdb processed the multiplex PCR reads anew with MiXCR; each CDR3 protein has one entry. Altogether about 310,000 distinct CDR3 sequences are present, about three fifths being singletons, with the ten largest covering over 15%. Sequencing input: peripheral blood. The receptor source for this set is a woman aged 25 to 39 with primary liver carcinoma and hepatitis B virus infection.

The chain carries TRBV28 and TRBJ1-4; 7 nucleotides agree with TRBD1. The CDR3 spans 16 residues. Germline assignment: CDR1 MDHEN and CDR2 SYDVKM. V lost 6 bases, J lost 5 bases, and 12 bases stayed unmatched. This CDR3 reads CASRTSPGQLNEKLFF. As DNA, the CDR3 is TGTGCCAGCAGAACTTCACCGGGACAGCTGAATGAAAAACTGTTTTTT.

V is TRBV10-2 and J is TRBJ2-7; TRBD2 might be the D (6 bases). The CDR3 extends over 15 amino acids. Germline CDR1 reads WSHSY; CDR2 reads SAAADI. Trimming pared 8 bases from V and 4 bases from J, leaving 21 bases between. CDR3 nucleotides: TGCGCCAGCTCGGAGCCGGGCCGGGGGACTTACGAGCAGTACTTC. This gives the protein CASSEPGRGTYEQYF.

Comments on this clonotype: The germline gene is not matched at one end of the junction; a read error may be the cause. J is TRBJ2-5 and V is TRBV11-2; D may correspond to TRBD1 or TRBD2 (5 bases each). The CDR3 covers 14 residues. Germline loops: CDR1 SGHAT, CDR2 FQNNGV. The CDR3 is CASRFRVLARTQYF. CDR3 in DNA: TGTGCCAGCAGATTCAGGGTTCTAGCAAGGACACAGTATTTC. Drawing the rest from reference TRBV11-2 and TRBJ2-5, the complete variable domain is EAGVAQSPRYKIIEKRQSVAFWCNPISGHATLYWYQQILGQGPKLLIQFQNNGVVDDSQLPKDRFSAERLKGVDSTLKIQPAKLEDSAVYLCASRFRVLARTQYFGPGTRLLVL.

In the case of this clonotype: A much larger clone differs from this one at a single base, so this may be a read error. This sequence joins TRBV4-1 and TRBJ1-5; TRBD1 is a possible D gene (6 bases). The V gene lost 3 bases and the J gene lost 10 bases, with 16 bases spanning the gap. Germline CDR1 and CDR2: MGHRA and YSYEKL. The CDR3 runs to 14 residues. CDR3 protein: CASSQLQGTHPQHF. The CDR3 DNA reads TGCGCCAGCAGCCAGCTACAGGGTACACATCCCCAGCATTTT.

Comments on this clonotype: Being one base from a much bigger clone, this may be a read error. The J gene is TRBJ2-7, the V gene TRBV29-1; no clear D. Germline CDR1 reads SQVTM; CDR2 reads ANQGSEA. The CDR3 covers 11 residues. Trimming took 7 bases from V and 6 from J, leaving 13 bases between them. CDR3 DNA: TGCAGCGCTCAAGCCCCCGGCGAGCAGTACTTC. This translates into CSAQAPGEQYF.

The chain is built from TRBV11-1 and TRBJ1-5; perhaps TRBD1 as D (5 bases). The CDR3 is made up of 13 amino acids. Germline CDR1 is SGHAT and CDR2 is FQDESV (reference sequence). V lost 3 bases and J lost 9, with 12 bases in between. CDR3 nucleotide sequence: TGTGCCAGCAGCTTGGACATGGATCGGCCCCAGCATTTT. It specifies CASSLDMDRPQHF.

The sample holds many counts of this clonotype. The CDR3 region is CASSPQTGGPSEQYF. The CDR3 nucleotides are TGTGCCAGCAGTCCCCAGACGGGAGGGCCGAGCGAGCAGTACTTC. J is TRBJ2-7 and V is TRBV12-3 or TRBV12-4; 8 nucleotides match TRBD2. V lost 5 bases, J lost 6 bases, and 12 bases stayed unmatched. The CDR3 is 15 amino acids.

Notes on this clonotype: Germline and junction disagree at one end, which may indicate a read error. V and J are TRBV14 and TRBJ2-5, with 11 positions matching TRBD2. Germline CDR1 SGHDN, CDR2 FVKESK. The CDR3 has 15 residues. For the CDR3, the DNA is TGTGCCAGCAGCTACTGGACTAGCGGGCAAGAGACCCGGTACTTC. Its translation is CASSYWTSGQETRYF.

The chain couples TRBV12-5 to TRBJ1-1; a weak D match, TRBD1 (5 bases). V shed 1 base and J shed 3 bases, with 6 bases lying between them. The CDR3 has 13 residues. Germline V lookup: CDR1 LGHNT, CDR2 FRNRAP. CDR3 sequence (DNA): TGTGCTAGTGGTTTGGGACAGTACACTGAAGCTTTCTTT. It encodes CASGLGQYTEAFF.

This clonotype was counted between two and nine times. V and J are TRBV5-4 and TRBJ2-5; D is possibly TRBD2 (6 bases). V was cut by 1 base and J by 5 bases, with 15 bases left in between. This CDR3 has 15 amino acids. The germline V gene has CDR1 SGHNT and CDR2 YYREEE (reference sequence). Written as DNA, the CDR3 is TGTGCCAGCAGCTTGTCCACGCGGGACTTCGAGACCCAGTACTTC. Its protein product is CASSLSTRDFETQYF.

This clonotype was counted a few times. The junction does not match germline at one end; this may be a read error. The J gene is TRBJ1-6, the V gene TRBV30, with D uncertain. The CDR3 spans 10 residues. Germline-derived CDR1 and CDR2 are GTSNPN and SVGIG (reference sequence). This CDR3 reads CAWSPRAASF. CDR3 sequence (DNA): TGTGCCTGGAGTCCTAGGGCCGCCTCCTTT.

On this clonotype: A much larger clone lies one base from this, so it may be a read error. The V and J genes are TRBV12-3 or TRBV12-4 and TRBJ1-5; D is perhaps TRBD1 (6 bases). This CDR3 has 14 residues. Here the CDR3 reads CASSHGQSNQSQHF. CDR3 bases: TGTGCCAGCAGCCACGGACAGAGCAATCAGTCCCAGCATTTT.

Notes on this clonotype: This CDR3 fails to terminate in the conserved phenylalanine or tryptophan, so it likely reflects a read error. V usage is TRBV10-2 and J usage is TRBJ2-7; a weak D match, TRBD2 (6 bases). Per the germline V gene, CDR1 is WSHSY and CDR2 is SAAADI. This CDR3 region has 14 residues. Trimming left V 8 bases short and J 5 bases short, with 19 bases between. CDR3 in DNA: TGCGCCAGCGTCGAGACTAGGGCAGGGAACGAGCAGTACCAC. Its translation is CASVETRAGNEQYH.

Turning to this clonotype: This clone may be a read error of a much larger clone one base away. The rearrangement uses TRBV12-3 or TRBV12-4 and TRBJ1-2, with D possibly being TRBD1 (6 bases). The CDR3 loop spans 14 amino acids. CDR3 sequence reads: CANSLKGVDYGYTF. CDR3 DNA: TGTGCCAACAGTTTAAAGGGGGTCGACTATGGCTACACCTTC.

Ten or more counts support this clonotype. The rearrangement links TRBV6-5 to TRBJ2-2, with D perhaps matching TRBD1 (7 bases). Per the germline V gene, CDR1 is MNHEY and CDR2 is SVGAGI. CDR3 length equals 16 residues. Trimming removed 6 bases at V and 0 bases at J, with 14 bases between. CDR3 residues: CASRQAGQPNTGELFF. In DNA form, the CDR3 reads TGTGCCAGCAGACAGGCGGGACAGCCGAACACCGGGGAGCTGTTTTTT.

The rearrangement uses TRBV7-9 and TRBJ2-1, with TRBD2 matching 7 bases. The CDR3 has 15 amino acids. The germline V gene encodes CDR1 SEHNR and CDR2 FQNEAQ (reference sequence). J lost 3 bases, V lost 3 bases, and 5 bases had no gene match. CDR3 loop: CASSFAGAYYNEQFF. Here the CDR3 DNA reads TGTGCCAGCAGCTTTGCGGGAGCCTACTACAATGAGCAGTTCTTC.

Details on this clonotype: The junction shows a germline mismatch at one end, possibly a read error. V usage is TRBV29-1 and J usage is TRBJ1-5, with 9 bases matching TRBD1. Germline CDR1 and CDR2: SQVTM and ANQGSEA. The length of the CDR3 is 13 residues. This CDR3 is CSVRTGDNQPQRF. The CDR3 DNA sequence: TGCAGCGTCCGGACAGGGGACAATCAGCCCCAGCGTTTC.